A single sample is the source of the 9 T cell receptor beta chains below, sequenced in a study of Tregs in tolerant kidney transplant recipients. Libraries were prepared by immunoSEQ multiplex PCR; TCRdb keeps only in-frame clonotypes and omits some of them. Among under 90,000 clones listed, about 91% were seen once. The nonmyeloablative bone marrow transplants came from related graft donors, with transient mixed chimerism. The sequenced sample was CD4+ T cells from blood (PBMCs), obtained 24 months after the transplant. Receptor source: a human patient who received a combined kidney and bone marrow transplant. A share of the T cells may be of graft donor origin.

The chain recombines TRBV30 with TRBJ1-2; a weak D match, TRBD1 (5 bases). CDR1 and CDR2 from the germline V gene are GTSNPN and SVGIG (reference sequence). This CDR3 comprises 14 residues. Between the trimmed V and J ends, which lost 3 bases and 3 bases, there was a span of 14 bases. The CDR3 region is CAWRKKQVDYGYTF. DNA for the CDR3: TGTGCCTGGAGGAAAAAACAGGTGGACTATGGCTACACCTTC.

J is TRBJ2-2 and V is TRBV30, with 10 bases lining up with TRBD1. The CDR3 is 15 amino acids. V lost 6 bases to trimming and J lost 4 bases; unmatched junction nucleotides: 8. CDR1 and CDR2 (germline): GTSNPN, SVGIG (reference sequence). The CDR3 here is CACNIGQGGTGELFF. As DNA, the CDR3 is TGTGCCTGTAATATTGGACAGGGGGGCACCGGGGAGCTGTTTTTT.

The chain is built from TRBV4-3 and TRBJ2-4; no clear D. The CDR3 consists of 15 residues. V lost 3 bases and J lost 3, with 12 bases in between. The germline CDR1 and CDR2 sequences are LGHNA and YSLEER. In DNA, the CDR3 is TGCGCCAGCAGCCAGCAGATGAATGTCAAAAACATTCAGTACTTC. The encoded protein is CASSQQMNVKNIQYF.

The chain links TRBV19 to TRBJ1-3, with D tentatively TRBD1 (5 bases). Germline V gives CDR1 LNHDA, CDR2 SQIVND (reference sequence). CDR3 length equals 15 residues. V was clipped by 7 bases and J by 2 bases, with 15 bases between them. The CDR3 DNA follows: TGTGCCAGTACCCCGGCAGGGTCTACTGGAAACACCATATATTTT. It yields the protein CASTPAGSTGNTIYF.

This clone was recorded only once. The rearrangement links TRBV7-2 to TRBJ2-2; 9 positions match TRBD2. V shed 7 bases, J shed 5 bases, and the junction held 11 bases outside the gene matches. This CDR3 region has 16 residues. Germline assignment: CDR1 SGHTA and CDR2 FQGNSA. CDR3 nucleotide sequence: TGTGCCAGCACCAAAGGGGGGACTAGCTGGACCGGGGAGCTGTTTTTT. As protein: CASTKGGTSWTGELFF.

The rearrangement links TRBV6-1 to TRBJ2-1, with a tentative D call TRBD2 (5 bases). V lost 4 bases and J 2 bases, leaving 9 bases between the germline ends. The CDR3 is made up of 14 amino acids. Germline loops: CDR1 MNHNS, CDR2 SASEGT. CDR3: CASSAPGTYNEQFF. The CDR3 bases are TGTGCCAGCAGTGCACCCGGGACCTACAATGAGCAGTTCTTC.

In DNA form, the CDR3 reads TGTGCCAGCAGCTTAGCACAGGGACCGTATGATGGCTACACCTTC. It yields the protein CASSLAQGPYDGYTF. The V and J genes are TRBV7-9 and TRBJ1-2; D is perhaps TRBD1 (6 bases). Germline-derived CDR1 and CDR2 are SEHNR and FQNEAQ (reference sequence). This CDR3 is 15 amino acids long. Trimming took off 0 bases at V and 6 bases at J, with 14 bases between the two ends.

CDR3 loop: CASSLYLGTGNEKLFF. The CDR3 region has the DNA TGTGCCAGCAGTTTATATCTTGGGACAGGGAATGAAAAACTGTTTTTT. V usage is TRBV28 and J usage is TRBJ1-4; 9 positions agree with TRBD1. In germline, CDR1 is MDHEN, CDR2 SYDVKM. The V and J ends lost 1 base and 5 bases, in that order; junction bases with no gene match: 5. CDR3 length: 16 amino acids. The full variable domain, rest sourced from reference TRBV28 and TRBJ1-4, is DVKVTQSSRYLVKRTGEKVFLECVQDMDHENMFWYRQDPGLGLRLIYFSYDVKMKEKGDIPEGYSVSREKKERFSLILESASTNQTSMYLCASSLYLGTGNEKLFFGSGTQLSVL.

The V and J genes are TRBV5-1 and TRBJ2-5, with TRBD2 identical over 10 bases. V trimming: 4 bases; J trimming: 0 bases; junction bases outside the gene matches: 6. The CDR3 is made up of 16 amino acids. CDR1 is SGHRS and CDR2 is YFSETQ in the germline V gene. The CDR3 protein is CASSGGLARYQETQYF. The CDR3 nucleotides are TGCGCCAGCAGCGGGGGACTAGCGAGGTACCAAGAGACCCAGTACTTC.